These 12 T cell receptor beta chains share one sample of origin, sequenced in a study of T cell changes during pregnancy in multiple sclerosis (dated by TCRdb to between 2019 and 2020). Libraries came from the immunoSEQ multiplex PCR assay. The table comes from immuneACCESS by way of TCRdb, which keeps in-frame sequences with V and J called. Part of the clones is missing from these tables; in studies checked, under half for an unresolved V gene and the rest for unknown reasons. The sample records roughly 45,000 clones, 93% of which are singletons. The ten most abundant clones make up more than 3% of the sample. This specimen consisted of CD8+ T cells from peripheral blood mononuclear cells, obtained after pregnancy. The receptors shown here come from a female donor with multiple sclerosis, enrolled in a pregnancy study.

The rearrangement uses TRBV7-9 and TRBJ2-2; D not certain. Germline CDR1 SEHNR, CDR2 FQNEAQ (reference sequence). V was shortened by 1 base and J by 5 bases, with 5 bases between the two germline ends. This CDR3 is built from 13 residues. CDR3 sequence: CASSLGRTGELFF. DNA of the CDR3: TGTGCCAGCAGCTTAGGCCGGACCGGGGAGCTGTTTTTT. The full variable domain, rest sourced from reference TRBV7-9 and TRBJ2-2, is DTGVSQNPRHKITKRGQNVTFRCDPISEHNRLYWYRQTLGQGPEFLTYFQNEAQLEKSRLLSDRFSAERPKGSFSTLEIQRTEQGDSAMYLCASSLGRTGELFFGEGSRLTVL.

The gene calls are TRBV5-1 and TRBJ1-1, with D possibly TRBD1 on 5 matching bases. V dropped 0 bases and J dropped 3 bases, with 9 bases sitting between them. Germline lookup yields CDR1 SGHRS and CDR2 YFSETQ. The CDR3 is made up of 14 amino acids. CDR3 in DNA: TGCGCCAGCAGCTTGGTAACAGGAGACACTGAAGCTTTCTTT. Translation: CASSLVTGDTEAFF.

The chain employs TRBV15 and TRBJ2-7; no reliable D call. Germline loops: CDR1 LNHNV, CDR2 YYDKDF (reference sequence). V was shortened by 3 bases and J by 6 bases, with 12 bases between the two germline ends. The CDR3 spans 13 residues. CDR3: CATSRSPPGEQYF. The CDR3 coding sequence is TGTGCCACCAGCAGGAGTCCCCCAGGCGAGCAGTACTTC.

The chain has TRBV4-1 and TRBJ1-1; 7 bases are a match to TRBD1. CDR1 and CDR2 from the germline V gene are MGHRA and YSYEKL. J was trimmed by 7 bases and V by 3 bases; bases with no gene match: 5. The CDR3 is 13 amino acids. CDR3 sequence: CASSHPGQNEAFF. The CDR3 nucleotides are TGCGCCAGCAGCCACCCGGGACAGAATGAAGCTTTCTTT.

The chain combines TRBV5-1 with TRBJ1-2; D may be TRBD1 (6 bases). V lost 2 bases, J lost 6 bases, and 11 bases lay in between. Germline values: CDR1 SGHRS, CDR2 YFSETQ. The CDR3 extends over 13 amino acids. The CDR3 is CASSFSGEDGYTF. DNA for the CDR3: TGCGCCAGCAGCTTCTCAGGGGAAGATGGCTACACCTTC. Full variable domain (rest looked up from reference TRBV5-1 and TRBJ1-2): KAGVTQTPRYLIKTRGQQVTLSCSPISGHRSVSWYQQTPGQGLQFLFEYFSETQRNKGNFPGRFSGRQFSNSRSEMNVSTLELGDSALYLCASSFSGEDGYTFGSGTRLTVV.

V usage is TRBV2 and J usage is TRBJ2-7; D ambiguous. The length of the CDR3 is 15 residues. CDR1 is SNHLY and CDR2 is FYNNEI in the germline V gene. The V gene lost 3 bases and the J gene lost 2 bases, with 14 bases spanning the gap. The CDR3 region has the DNA TGTGCCAGCAGTGATGGCCCGGCAGGCCCCTACGAGCAGTACTTC. Translating it yields CASSDGPAGPYEQYF.

V is TRBV29-1 and J is TRBJ2-7; tentatively, D is TRBD1 (6 bases). Germline assignment: CDR1 SQVTM and CDR2 ANQGSEA. The CDR3 runs 11 residues. V was trimmed by 3 bases and J by 6 bases, leaving 9 bases between them. The DNA of the CDR3 is TGCAGCGTTGATGTAGGGGGCGAGCAGTACTTC. Its translation: CSVDVGGEQYF.

This chain uses TRBV10-3 with TRBJ1-2; D perhaps matches TRBD1 (5 bases). Germline CDR1 ENHRY, CDR2 SYGVKD. The CDR3 runs to 14 residues. The V end lost 2 bases, the J end lost 2 bases, and 9 bases lay between the germline ends. CDR3 DNA: TGTGCCATCAGTGAGCACGCAGGGAACTATGGCTACACCTTC. Amino acids: CAISEHAGNYGYTF.

This chain uses TRBV5-4 with TRBJ2-1; the D gene is possibly TRBD2 (6 bases). The CDR3 runs 14 residues. Germline assignment: CDR1 SGHNT and CDR2 YYREEE (reference sequence). The germline V and J ends were trimmed by 7 bases and 7 bases, with 18 bases remaining between them. In nucleotides, the CDR3 is TGTGCCAGCGCCGACAAGGGAGGTAGGAATGAGCAGTTCTTC. Translating gives CASADKGGRNEQFF.

This clone showed up just a few times. The gene calls are TRBV7-6 and TRBJ1-1; 8 bases are shared with TRBD1. Germline V gene lookup returns CDR1 SGHVS and CDR2 FNYEAQ. The CDR3 sequence is 15 residues long. V lost 5 bases to trimming and J lost 4 bases; unmatched junction nucleotides: 9. The CDR3 region is CASSPPRDRGTEAFF. The CDR3 DNA reads TGTGCCAGCAGCCCGCCCCGAGACAGGGGCACTGAAGCTTTCTTT.

The rearrangement joins TRBV7-3 to TRBJ2-5; D is perhaps TRBD2 (5 bases). With 4 bases removed from V and 5 bases from J, the gap between germline ends came to 17 bases. Germline CDR1 and CDR2: SGHTA and FQGTGA. The CDR3 loop spans 15 amino acids. The CDR3 reads CASSSHTTGEETQYF. The CDR3 bases are TGTGCCAGCAGCTCCCATACAACCGGGGAGGAGACCCAGTACTTC.

The chain joins TRBV7-9 to TRBJ1-5; a possible D gene is TRBD1 (6 bases). The CDR3 has 15 amino acids. V lost 6 bases to trimming and J lost 4 bases, with 16 bases between them. Germline V gene sequence: CDR1 SEHNR, CDR2 FQNEAQ (reference sequence). CDR3 coding DNA: TGTGCCAGCAGTAACGGACAGTTTCGGAATCAGCCCCAGCATTTT. It is translated as CASSNGQFRNQPQHF.